This entry concerns a single T cell receptor beta chain. Germline V gene lookup returns CDR1 SGHVS and CDR2 FQNEAQ. This CDR3 has 14 residues. V was shortened by 1 base and J by 3 bases, with 10 bases between the two germline ends. Repertoires were generated with immunoSEQ multiplex PCR, while TCRdb's copy carries only in-frame clones and drops some. The sample records 200,000 to 300,000 clones, 65% to 90% being singletons. The data derive from a study of blood T cell repertoires in COVID-19. Study in general: Samples came from the United States, Italy and Spain, spanning acute and convalescent COVID-19. T cells, B-cell-depleted T cells, or PBMCs provided the cDNA or gDNA that served as material.

The V call is TRBV7-8, the J call TRBJ2-7; maybe TRBD1 (5 bases). The origin of this receptor is a man aged 25 to 45 with active or convalescent COVID-19. Sequencing input: peripheral blood. The CDR3 here is CASSLEGVRYEQYF. The CDR3 DNA follows: TGTGCCAGCAGCTTAGAAGGGGTTCGCTACGAGCAGTACTTC.